The next 28 T cell receptor beta chains were all read from a single sample in a study of T cells in Graves' hyperthyroidism and ophthalmopathy (dated by TCRdb to between 2017 and 2020). The library was built by means of multiplex PCR. The instrument was an Illumina HiSeq 2000. The TCR beta CDR3 regions were amplified from the RNA transcripts. The TCR CDR3 was subjected to a first round of RT-PCR using the HTBI primer set and the Qiagen OneStep RT-PCR kit. TCRdb reworked the public reads: Q25 trimming with fastp, MiXCR clone assembly, productive beta chains retained. Duplicate CDR3 protein sequences are folded into a single record with the most common DNA and genes. The sample table contains 700,000 or so distinct CDR3 sequences; only one count was recorded for approximately 16% of them. Of the sample, 8.4% falls within the top ten clones. Specimen: blood. These receptors originate from a man younger than 30 with Graves' hyperthyroidism.

The chain is built from TRBV9 and TRBJ1-6; the D is unclear. V gave up 3 bases and J gave up 8 bases, with 15 bases separating them. Germline assignment: CDR1 SGDLS and CDR2 YYNGEE. The CDR3 runs 15 residues. CDR3 amino acids: CASSGDSAGHSPLHF. The CDR3 coding sequence is TGTGCCAGCAGCGGAGATTCAGCGGGCCATTCACCCCTCCACTTT.

The chain joins TRBV7-9 to TRBJ2-7; D not resolved. The CDR3 consists of 16 residues. Trimming shortened V by 4 bases and J by 0 bases, and 16 bases separated the two germline ends. Germline V lookup: CDR1 SEHNR, CDR2 FQNEAQ (reference sequence). CDR3 nucleotides: TGTGCCAGCAGCTCGGGCATTCAATCTACCTCCTACGAGCAGTACTTC. It codes for CASSSGIQSTSYEQYF.

CDR3 coding DNA: TGTGCCAGCAGCTTAGTGGAAAGATCACCCCTCCACTTT. Translation: CASSLVERSPLHF. The V call is TRBV7-9, the J call TRBJ1-6, with no clear D. Trimming pared 1 base from V and 10 bases from J, leaving 8 bases between. The CDR3 is made up of 13 amino acids. In germline, CDR1 is SEHNR, CDR2 FQNEAQ (reference sequence).

This clonotype was observed many times. The rearrangement joins TRBV12-3 or TRBV12-4 to TRBJ2-7; 8 bases map to TRBD2. With V trimmed by 6 bases and J by 3 bases, 4 bases remained unmatched. This CDR3 is 13 amino acids long. The CDR3 is CASRGGTSYEQYF. CDR3 bases: TGTGCCAGCAGGGGCGGGACTAGCTACGAGCAGTACTTC.

This clonotype was detected many times. The chain is built from TRBV28 and TRBJ1-2, with TRBD1 matching over 8 bases. CDR1 is MDHEN, CDR2 SYDVKM, per germline. This CDR3 is built from 15 residues. V was pared by 7 bases and J by 6 bases, with 13 bases of the junction left unmatched. CDR3 residues: CASTLTGQGENGYTF. CDR3 in DNA: TGTGCCAGCACCCTGACTGGACAGGGTGAGAATGGCTACACCTTC.

This clonotype was picked up many times. V usage is TRBV7-2 and J usage is TRBJ2-1, with 10 bases aligning to TRBD2. In germline, CDR1 is SGHTA, CDR2 FQGNSA. The CDR3 has 15 amino acids. Losses at the gene ends were 5 bases for V and 2 bases for J; bases not matched to a gene: 3. CDR3 nucleotides: TGTGCCAGCAGCCGAAGCGGGAGGGCCTACAATGAGCAGTTCTTC. Translation: CASSRSGRAYNEQFF.

This clonotype was picked up a small number of times. V is TRBV2 and J is TRBJ2-6; unclear D gene. CDR1 and CDR2 (germline): SNHLY, FYNNEI. V was shortened by 6 bases and J by 4 bases, with 10 bases between the two germline ends. The CDR3 runs 14 residues. The CDR3 DNA reads TGTGCCAGCAGGGCCTCTCTGGGGGCCAACGTCCTGACTTTC. It codes for CASRASLGANVLTF. Using reference TRBV2 and TRBJ2-6 for the parts outside the CDR3, the full variable domain is EPEVTQTPSHQVTQMGQEVILRCVPISNHLYFYWYRQILGQKVEFLVSFYNNEISEKSEIFDDQFSVERPDGSNFTLKIRSTKLEDSAMYFCASRASLGANVLTFGAGSRLTVL.

Ten or more counts support this clonotype. The CDR3 coding sequence is TGTGCCAGCACTTATGGACAGGGGACTTATGGCTACACCTTC. As protein: CASTYGQGTYGYTF. The rearrangement joins TRBV9 to TRBJ1-2; 9 bases match TRBD1. This CDR3 contains 14 residues. Trimming took 6 bases from V and 5 from J; bases not matched to a gene: 8. Germline CDR1 reads SGDLS; CDR2 reads YYNGEE.

With respect to this clonotype: One end of the junction varies from germline; a read error may be responsible. The V gene is TRBV7-2, the J gene TRBJ2-7; the D gene is possibly TRBD1 (6 bases). The CDR3 extends over 15 amino acids. Germline CDR1 reads SGHTA; CDR2 reads FQGNSA. The CDR3 loop is CANSLVTGSYYEQYF. CDR3 DNA: TGTGCCAACAGCTTAGTTACAGGGAGTTACTACGAGCAGTACTTC. Complete variable domain (other parts from reference TRBV7-2 and TRBJ2-7): GAGVSQSPSNKVTEKGKDVELRCDPISGHTALYWYRQSLGQGLEFLIYFQGNSAPDKSGLPSDRFSAERTGGSVSTLTIQRTQQEDSAVYLCANSLVTGSYYEQYFGPGTRLTVT.

This sequence joins TRBV25-1 and TRBJ2-3; the match to TRBD2 covers 10 bases. CDR3 length: 19 residues. The germline gives CDR1 MGHDK, CDR2 SYGVNS. J lost 0 bases, V lost 4 bases, and 13 bases had no gene match. CDR3 in amino acids: CASSGSNLGLATSTDTQYF. The CDR3, as DNA: TGTGCCAGCAGTGGTTCTAATCTGGGACTAGCGACTAGCACAGATACGCAGTATTTT.

This clonotype has only a few counts. The chain recombines TRBV27 with TRBJ2-6, with 10 bases lining up with TRBD1. The CDR3 totals 16 residues. The germline CDR1 and CDR2 sequences are MNHEY and SMNVEV (reference sequence). Trimming removed 4 bases from V and 0 bases from J; junction bases left unmatched: 0. This chain's CDR3 is CASSWTGGSGANVLTF. The CDR3 bases are TGTGCCAGCAGTTGGACAGGGGGCTCTGGGGCCAACGTCCTGACTTTC.

This clonotype was seen at least ten times. V usage is TRBV20-1 and J usage is TRBJ2-1; D uncertain. The germline V gene has CDR1 DFQATT and CDR2 SNEGSKA (reference sequence). Trimming cost V 1 base and J 8 bases, with 15 bases left between them. The CDR3 extends over 14 amino acids. This CDR3 is CSARGGSPPYEQFF. The CDR3 nucleotides are TGCAGTGCTAGAGGCGGATCACCCCCCTATGAGCAGTTCTTC.

The chain is built from TRBV6-2 or TRBV6-3 and TRBJ1-6, with D unresolved. Per germline, CDR1 MNHEY and CDR2 SVGEGT. V lost 2 bases and J lost 6, with 11 bases in between. The CDR3 length is 15 residues. CDR3 sequence (DNA): TGTGCCAGCAGTTACGCGGACGAGACTAATTCACCCCTCCACTTT. Encoded protein: CASSYADETNSPLHF.

Points on this clonotype: A clone one base away is much larger, so this may be a read error. The chain combines TRBV28 with TRBJ2-1; D not certain. The CDR3 is made up of 15 amino acids. Per the germline V gene, CDR1 is MDHEN and CDR2 is SYDVKM. Between the trimmed V and J ends, which lost 6 bases and 6 bases, there was a span of 18 bases. CDR3 sequence (DNA): TGTGCCAGCAGCCCAAAAGGGTTTACTCGCAATGAGCAGTTCTTC. Its protein product is CASSPKGFTRNEQFF.

This clonotype was seen more than once but under ten times. In nucleotides, the CDR3 is TGTGCCAGCAGTTACTCGAGTAGTCGGACTAGGGGGAAGTACAATGAGCAGTTCTTC. It specifies CASSYSSSRTRGKYNEQFF. This rearrangement joins TRBV6-5 to TRBJ2-1, with a tentative D call TRBD2 (7 bases). Deletions cut 0 bases from V and 4 bases from J, with 22 bases between. Germline-derived CDR1 and CDR2 are MNHEY and SVGAGI. The CDR3 covers 19 residues.

This clonotype was counted at least ten times. CDR3 sequence (DNA): TGTGCCAGCAGCGTAGACCCCCAGGGGGCCTACGAGCAGTACTTC. It specifies CASSVDPQGAYEQYF. V and J are TRBV9 and TRBJ2-7, with 7 bases identical to TRBD1. Germline values: CDR1 SGDLS, CDR2 YYNGEE. J gave up 2 bases and V 0 bases, and 5 bases lay outside the gene matches. CDR3 size: 15 residues.

Ten or more counts support this clonotype. The J gene is TRBJ2-5, the V gene TRBV20-1; weak D call: TRBD2 (5 bases). The CDR3 totals 13 residues. CDR1 and CDR2 from the germline V gene are DFQATT and SNEGSKA (reference sequence). Trimming left V 5 bases short and J 2 bases short, with 12 bases between. CDR3 in amino acids: CSAFGNLQETQYF. The CDR3 DNA sequence: TGCAGTGCTTTCGGGAACCTTCAAGAGACCCAGTACTTC.

This clonotype was counted between two and nine times. The CDR3 region has the DNA TGTGCCAGCAGTTACTACCCCGGACAGGCTAACTCAAAAGGCAATCAGCCCCAGCATTTT. Amino acids: CASSYYPGQANSKGNQPQHF. This chain links TRBV6-6 with TRBJ1-5, with 7 bases lining up with TRBD1. The CDR3 loop spans 20 amino acids. Trimming cost V 1 base and J 2 bases; bases outside gene matches: 17. The V gene's germline CDR1 is MNHNY and CDR2 SVGAGI (reference sequence).

CDR3 amino acids: CSAGGQGDFNEKLFF. For the CDR3, the DNA is TGCAGTGCTGGGGGTCAGGGGGATTTTAATGAAAAACTGTTTTTT. This rearrangement joins TRBV20-1 to TRBJ1-4; 7 bases are shared with TRBD1. Germline V gene data show CDR1 as DFQATT and CDR2 as SNEGSKA (reference sequence). The trim removed 5 bases at V and 4 bases at J, leaving 10 bases unmatched. The CDR3 covers 15 residues.

The chain links TRBV11-2 to TRBJ2-6; maybe TRBD2 (6 bases). The CDR3 loop spans 16 amino acids. Germline V gives CDR1 SGHAT, CDR2 FQNNGV. Trimming stripped 1 base from V and 0 bases from J, with 7 bases between. The CDR3 nucleotides read TGTGCCAGCAGCTTAGGCGGGGCCTCTGGGGCCAACGTCCTGACTTTC. Residues: CASSLGGASGANVLTF.

This clonotype was seen many times. J is TRBJ2-5 and V is TRBV12-3 or TRBV12-4; 8 positions match TRBD1. This CDR3 region has 14 residues. The junction had 9 bases not matched to a gene; V was cut back by 6 bases and J by 6 bases. CDR3 sequence (DNA): TGTGCCAGCAGCGCCCCGGGACAGGCGAAGACCCAGTACTTC. Protein: CASSAPGQAKTQYF.

This clonotype has a count of ten or more. The chain is built from TRBV6-2 or TRBV6-3 and TRBJ2-7; 10 positions agree with TRBD2. Germline V gene lookup returns CDR1 MNHEY and CDR2 SVGEGT. The CDR3 is 16 amino acids. Trimming took 1 base from V and 0 from J; bases not matched to a gene: 3. The CDR3 DNA follows: TGTGCCAGCAGTTACTTGGGACTAGCGAGCTCCTACGAGCAGTACTTC. Translation: CASSYLGLASSYEQYF.

This chain connects TRBV5-1 to TRBJ2-2, with D perhaps matching TRBD1 (5 bases). V was trimmed by 4 bases and J by 10 bases, leaving 11 bases between them. The CDR3 extends over 12 amino acids. Germline V gives CDR1 SGHRS, CDR2 YFSETQ. CDR3 residues: CASSLRGTELFF. The CDR3 DNA is TGCGCCAGCAGCCTAAGGGGCACGGAGCTGTTTTTT.

The V call is TRBV5-1, the J call TRBJ2-6; D is possibly TRBD2 (5 bases). Germline CDR1 reads SGHRS; CDR2 reads YFSETQ. Trimming cost V 5 bases and J 0 bases, with 21 bases left between them. The CDR3 is 19 residues long. CDR3: CASRRNGVIQFSGANVLTF. The CDR3, as DNA: TGCGCCAGCAGACGAAACGGGGTGATACAATTCTCTGGGGCCAACGTCCTGACTTTC.

The chain employs TRBV3-1 and TRBJ1-2, with D possibly TRBD1 on 5 matching bases. V lost 4 bases, J lost 5 bases, and 14 bases lay in between. The CDR3 extends over 14 amino acids. In germline, CDR1 is LGHDT, CDR2 YNNKEL (reference sequence). This CDR3 reads CASSPATARYGYTF. The CDR3 DNA reads TGTGCCAGCAGCCCCGCGACAGCGAGATATGGCTACACCTTC.

In regard to this clonotype: With a much larger clone just one base away, this may be a read error. This chain links TRBV28 with TRBJ2-2, with a possible D match to TRBD2 (5 bases). The CDR3 spans 17 residues. Trimming removed 3 bases at V and 7 bases at J, with 21 bases between. Germline loops: CDR1 MDHEN, CDR2 SYDVKM. The DNA for the CDR3 is TGTGCCAGCAGTTTGGTCAAGGAGAGGGCCTACAGCGGGGAGCTGTTTTTT. Its protein is CASSLVKERAYSGELFF.

The gene calls are TRBV27 and TRBJ2-2; no definite D call. Deletions cut 9 bases from V and 4 bases from J, with 18 bases between. The CDR3 extends over 15 amino acids. Germline CDR1 and CDR2: MNHEY and SMNVEV (reference sequence). CDR3 residues: CASRGFTSPTGELFF. CDR3 bases: TGTGCCAGTCGTGGTTTTACCTCCCCCACCGGGGAGCTGTTTTTT.

This clonotype has just a few counts. This chain uses TRBV18 with TRBJ2-3; D is unresolved. Germline CDR1 reads KGHSH; CDR2 reads LQKENI. The CDR3 covers 14 residues. V was cut by 2 bases and J by 0 bases, with 6 bases left in between. CDR3 region: CASSPTPSTDTQYF. In DNA form, the CDR3 reads TGTGCCAGCTCACCAACCCCTAGCACAGATACGCAGTATTTT.